The clone carrying this T cell receptor (beta chain) was seen many times. Molecular barcoded adaptors covering alpha/delta and beta/gamma chains were used on 400 to 450 ng RNA. TCRdb re-derived calls from the reads in MiXCR, one entry per CDR3 protein. The sample includes about 48,000 distinct CDR3 sequences, approximately 18% of them seen just once. The source of the sample is a study of read filtering for tumor transcriptome and immune sequencing. The CDR3 extends over 17 amino acids. V was pared by 4 bases and J by 10 bases, with 25 bases between. CDR1 LNHDA and CDR2 SQIVND come from the germline V gene (reference sequence).

Sequenced: a population of CD138-negative cells sorted from bone marrow. The chain couples TRBV19 to TRBJ1-4; D is possibly TRBD1 (6 bases). This TCR came from a donor at least 40 years old with multiple myeloma. In DNA, the CDR3 is TGTGCCAGTAGTAATAGGGTTGGGGGCGCCGAGTTGGGAAAACTGTTTTTT. Protein sequence: CASSNRVGGAELGKLFF. The variable domain in full, completed from reference TRBV19 and TRBJ1-4, reads DGGITQSPKYLFRKEGQNVTLSCEQNLNHDAMYWYRQDPGQGLRLIYYSQIVNDFQKGDIAEGYSVSREKKESFPLTVTSAQKNPTAFYLCASSNRVGGAELGKLFFGSGTQLSVL.